This TCR beta chain was profiled in a study of a mutant IDH1 vaccine in newly diagnosed glioma. Study-wide background: Scheduled for weeks 1, 3, 5, 7, 11, 15, 19 and 23, eight vaccinations were given to patients. The initiation of vaccination occurred 4-6 weeks after radiotherapy alone, or with temozolomide cycles. Every participant had undergone radiotherapy, temozolomide, or both before, and most underwent both.

In the case of this clone: What it recognizes is unknown.

V was trimmed by 2 bases and J by 3 bases, leaving 4 bases between them. The CDR3 totals 13 residues. CDR1 is MNHNY, CDR2 SVGAGI, per germline (reference sequence). Regarding the study as a whole: Evidence of vaccine-induced immune responses was documented in about 93% of patients.

Only in-frame clones appear in the TCRdb table, and some are missing; sequencing was by immunoSEQ multiplex PCR. The top ten hold less than 15% of the sample, which has under 70,000 clones, around 82% seen once. Time point reported: week 23, last vaccination. Topical imiquimod was applied with each vaccine dose, which held 300 ug of mutant IDH1 20-mer peptide. This receptor was identified in a man in his late teens or twenties with glioma. Source: PBMCs, taken from a glioma patient whose treatment included an IDH1 peptide vaccine. The V and J genes are TRBV6-6 and TRBJ2-2; D remains unclear. CDR3 sequence reads: CASSYRDTGELFF. The CDR3, as DNA: TGTGCCAGCAGTTACAGGGACACCGGGGAGCTGTTTTTT.